A single TCR beta chain is shown here with its context. Its antigen is still unknown. Looked up from germline, CDR1 is MDHEN and CDR2 is SYDVKM. V was pared by 4 bases and J by 11 bases, with 14 bases between. This CDR3 is built from 12 residues. The data were taken from a study of OX40 agonist ivuxolimab in advanced cancers. Whole-study context: Ivuxolimab doses were 0.01, 0.1, 0.3, 1.5, 3 or 10 mg/kg every 2 weeks. A diagnosis of hepatocellular carcinoma, melanoma, renal cell or head and neck cancer was present in dose-escalation patients.

Assay: immunoSEQ multiplex PCR; the TCRdb copy retains only in-frame clones and omits some. The repertoire holds some 73,000 clones, with around 87% as singletons. General study points: Among the nonresponders, some also had low normalized T-cell clonal expansion. Compared with CD4+, CD8+ T cells on average had more expanded clones.

This TCR was recovered from an adult with an advanced solid tumor such as melanoma, head and neck, liver or kidney cancer. The chain employs TRBV28 and TRBJ1-1; perhaps TRBD1 as D (5 bases). The starting material was CD4+ or CD8+ T cells sorted from blood, obtained in a trial of the OX40 agonist ivuxolimab. The CDR3 here is CASSSGIKGAFF. As DNA, the CDR3 is TGTGCCAGCAGTTCAGGGATCAAAGGGGCTTTCTTT. Supplemented by reference TRBV28 and TRBJ1-1, the full variable domain reads DVKVTQSSRYLVKRTGEKVFLECVQDMDHENMFWYRQDPGLGLRLIYFSYDVKMKEKGDIPEGYSVSREKKERFSLILESASTNQTSMYLCASSSGIKGAFFGQGTRLTVV.